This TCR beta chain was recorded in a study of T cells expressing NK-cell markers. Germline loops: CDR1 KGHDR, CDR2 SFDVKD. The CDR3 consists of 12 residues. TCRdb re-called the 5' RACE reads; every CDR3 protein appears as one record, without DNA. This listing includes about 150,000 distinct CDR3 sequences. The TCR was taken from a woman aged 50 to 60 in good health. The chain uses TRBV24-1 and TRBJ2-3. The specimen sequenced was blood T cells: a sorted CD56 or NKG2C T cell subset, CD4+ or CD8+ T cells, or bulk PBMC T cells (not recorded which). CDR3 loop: CATSDQSDTQYF.